These T cell receptor beta chains were read from a single sample in a study of OX40 agonist ivuxolimab in advanced cancers. Assay used: immunoSEQ multiplex PCR; TCRdb lists only in-frame clones, some missing. The repertoire consists of 30,000 to 45,000 clones, with roughly 91% occurring once and the leading ten covering around 13%. This specimen consisted of CD4+ or CD8+ T cells sorted from blood, obtained in a trial of the OX40 agonist ivuxolimab. Receptors were obtained from an adult with an advanced solid tumor such as melanoma, head and neck, liver or kidney cancer. Each CDR3 is given with its conserved first and last residue. The order of the fields is J gene, clone size, D gene, V gene, CDR3 protein, CDR3 DNA. The D gene is left open where the match is weak. The size of a clone is reported for some rows only, either as once, few or many, or as a class for expanded clones.

J: TRBJ2-1; size: .; D: .; V: TRBV7-9; CDR3: CASSEELRAHEQFF; DNA: TGTGCCAGCAGCGAGGAATTGCGGGCCCATGAGCAGTTCTTC
J: TRBJ1-2; size: .; D: .; V: TRBV4-1; CDR3: CASSHTNTDYGYTF; DNA: TGCGCCAGCAGCCATACCAACACTGACTATGGCTACACCTTC
J: TRBJ1-5; size: .; D: .; V: TRBV28; CDR3: CASSFWGNQPQHF; DNA: TGTGCCAGCAGTTTTTGGGGTAACCAGCCCCAGCATTTT
J: TRBJ2-1; size: .; D: .; V: TRBV13; CDR3: CASSLEVLVDEQFF; DNA: TGTGCCAGCAGCTTAGAAGTATTAGTCGACGAGCAGTTCTTC
J: TRBJ2-7; size: medium-sized; D: .; V: TRBV5-6; CDR3: CASSFNEDQLLEQYF; DNA: TGTGCCAGCAGCTTTAACGAGGACCAACTCCTGGAGCAGTACTTC
J: TRBJ1-2; size: .; D: TRBD1; V: TRBV4-3; CDR3: CASSQDTTGGGYGYTF; DNA: TGCGCCAGCAGCCAAGACACAACAGGGGGGGGTTATGGCTACACCTTC
J: TRBJ2-2; size: .; D: TRBD2; V: TRBV27; CDR3: CASSSLADNTGELFF; DNA: TGTGCCAGCAGTAGTCTAGCGGATAACACCGGGGAGCTGTTTTTT
J: TRBJ2-7; size: .; D: .; V: TRBV15; CDR3: CATSREGGNTYEQYF; DNA: TGTGCCACCAGCAGAGAAGGTGGCAATACCTACGAGCAGTACTTC
J: TRBJ2-1; size: .; D: TRBD2; V: TRBV5-1; CDR3: CASSWTSPTYNEQFF; DNA: TGCGCCAGCAGCTGGACTAGCCCTACCTACAATGAGCAGTTCTTC
J: TRBJ2-7; size: .; D: .; V: TRBV7-9; CDR3: CASSLVSHEQYF; DNA: TGTGCCAGCAGCTTAGTAAGCCACGAGCAGTACTTC
J: TRBJ2-1; size: .; D: TRBD2; V: TRBV6-1; CDR3: CASTIAGSYNEQFF; DNA: TGTGCCAGCACCATAGCGGGAAGTTACAATGAGCAGTTCTTC
J: TRBJ2-1; size: .; D: TRBD2; V: TRBV27; CDR3: CASSDLAGAMSNEQFF; DNA: TGTGCCAGCAGTGATCTAGCGGGAGCGATGAGCAATGAGCAGTTCTTC
J: TRBJ1-3; size: .; D: .; V: TRBV6-1; CDR3: CASSQGQTSGNTIYF; DNA: TGTGCCAGCAGTCAGGGACAAACCTCTGGAAACACCATATATTTT
J: TRBJ2-3; size: once; D: TRBD2; V: TRBV11-3; CDR3: CASSLGGGRAEDTQYF; DNA: TGTGCCAGCAGCTTAGGAGGCGGGAGGGCAGAAGATACGCAGTATTTT
J: TRBJ2-2; size: .; D: .; V: TRBV7-9; CDR3: CASSHLPGGPATGELFF; DNA: TGTGCCAGCAGCCACCTGCCTGGGGGGCCGGCCACCGGGGAGCTGTTTTTT
J: TRBJ2-7; size: .; D: .; V: TRBV5-6; CDR3: CASSLADGYEQYF; DNA: TGTGCCAGCAGCTTGGCCGACGGGTACGAGCAGTACTTC
J: TRBJ1-1; size: .; D: .; V: TRBV5-8; CDR3: CASSLARSSTEAFF; DNA: TGTGCCAGCAGCTTGGCGCGAAGTAGTACTGAAGCTTTCTTT
J: TRBJ1-5; size: .; D: .; V: TRBV6-5; CDR3: CASSWGSGQPQHF; DNA: TGTGCCAGCAGTTGGGGAAGTGGGCAGCCCCAGCATTTT
J: TRBJ2-3; size: .; D: TRBD2; V: TRBV6-4; CDR3: CASSDTGTSGSGLPTDTQYF; DNA: TGTGCCAGCAGTGATACCGGGACTAGCGGGAGCGGGCTTCCCACAGATACGCAGTATTTT
J: TRBJ2-1; size: .; D: TRBD1; V: TRBV2; CDR3: CASRQTGDNEQFF; DNA: TGTGCCAGCAGGCAGACAGGGGACAATGAGCAGTTCTTC
J: TRBJ1-1; size: .; D: .; V: TRBV27; CDR3: CASTMVSGATDAFF; DNA: TGTGCCAGCACCATGGTGTCAGGGGCGACCGATGCTTTCTTT
J: TRBJ1-2; size: .; D: TRBD1; V: TRBV19; CDR3: CASTPGTAAYGYTF; DNA: TGTGCCAGTACCCCCGGGACAGCGGCTTATGGCTACACCTTC
J: TRBJ2-3; size: .; D: .; V: TRBV15; CDR3: CATSRDRASVVTDTQYF; DNA: TGTGCCACCAGCAGAGATAGGGCTAGCGTCGTCACAGATACGCAGTATTTT
J: TRBJ1-2; size: few; D: .; V: TRBV29-1; CDR3: CSVVEAGLGDYGYTF; DNA: TGCAGCGTTGTAGAAGCAGGGTTGGGGGACTATGGCTACACCTTC
J: TRBJ2-3; size: .; D: .; V: TRBV12-1; CDR3: CASSPYTSGRPDEGSDTQYF; DNA: TGTGCCAGCAGCCCCTATACTAGCGGGAGGCCCGATGAGGGCTCAGATACGCAGTATTTT
J: TRBJ2-7; size: few; D: TRBD2; V: TRBV5-1; CDR3: CASSEGTSGTYEQYF; DNA: TGCGCCAGCAGCGAGGGGACTAGCGGGACCTACGAGCAGTACTTC
J: TRBJ1-1; size: .; D: .; V: TRBV27; CDR3: CASILSRKLNTEAFF; DNA: TGTGCCAGCATTCTATCCCGTAAGCTGAACACTGAAGCTTTCTTT
J: TRBJ1-2; size: once; D: .; V: TRBV2; CDR3: CASSDTGNYGYTF; DNA: TGTGCCAGCAGTGATACAGGGAACTATGGCTACACCTTC
J: TRBJ2-1; size: .; D: TRBD2; V: TRBV6-4; CDR3: CASSDFAGVHEQFF; DNA: TGTGCCAGCAGTGACTTTGCGGGAGTCCATGAGCAGTTCTTC
J: TRBJ1-3; size: .; D: .; V: TRBV9; CDR3: CASSVGFGSFSGNTIYF; DNA: TGTGCCAGCAGCGTAGGATTCGGCAGCTTCTCTGGAAACACCATATATTTT
J: TRBJ2-7; size: .; D: TRBD1; V: TRBV7-2; CDR3: CASSGARDSFSYEQYF; DNA: TGTGCCAGCAGCGGCGCCCGGGACAGCTTCTCCTACGAGCAGTACTTC
J: TRBJ2-1; size: .; D: TRBD2; V: TRBV9; CDR3: CASSVASGSGNEQFF; DNA: TGTGCCAGCAGCGTAGCTAGCGGGAGTGGCAATGAGCAGTTCTTC
J: TRBJ2-7; size: .; D: .; V: TRBV5-4; CDR3: CASSFRASEESYF; DNA: TGTGCCAGCAGCTTCCGTGCGTCGGAGGAGAGTTACTTC
J: TRBJ1-2; size: .; D: .; V: TRBV6-5; CDR3: CASSFRGAGYTF; DNA: TGTGCCAGCAGTTTCCGGGGTGCTGGCTACACCTTC
J: TRBJ2-2; size: .; D: .; V: TRBV19; CDR3: CASTTHNTGELFF; DNA: TGTGCCAGTACCACCCACAACACCGGGGAGCTGTTTTTT
J: TRBJ2-7; size: .; D: .; V: TRBV20-1; CDR3: CSAPVYREQYF; DNA: TGCAGCGCTCCGGTCTATCGCGAGCAGTACTTC
J: TRBJ2-3; size: .; D: .; V: TRBV13; CDR3: CASSSLTRDGETDTQYF; DNA: TGTGCCAGCAGCTCTCTAACACGGGACGGCGAAACAGATACGCAGTATTTT
J: TRBJ1-5; size: .; D: TRBD1; V: TRBV6-6; CDR3: CASSSKWDSRQPQHF; DNA: TGTGCCAGCAGTTCCAAGTGGGACAGCAGACAGCCCCAGCATTTT
J: TRBJ2-7; size: .; D: .; V: TRBV27; CDR3: CASSLIGDEQYF; DNA: TGTGCCAGCAGTTTGATTGGGGACGAGCAGTACTTC
J: TRBJ1-1; size: once; D: .; V: TRBV14; CDR3: CASSLSQGLNTEAFF; DNA: TGTGCCAGCAGCCTATCCCAGGGACTGAACACTGAAGCTTTCTTT
J: TRBJ2-1; size: .; D: .; V: TRBV6-6; CDR3: CASSYSQMGTYNEQFF; DNA: TGTGCCAGCAGTTACTCCCAGATGGGGACTTACAATGAGCAGTTCTTC
J: TRBJ2-7; size: .; D: TRBD2; V: TRBV10-3; CDR3: CAISEVTSGIYEQYF; DNA: TGTGCCATCAGTGAGGTGACTAGCGGGATCTACGAGCAGTACTTC
J: TRBJ2-3; size: .; D: .; V: TRBV28; CDR3: CASSLIDTQYF; DNA: TGTGCCAGCAGTCTTATAGATACGCAGTATTTT
J: TRBJ2-7; size: .; D: .; V: TRBV7-9; CDR3: CASSLGASFEQYF; DNA: TGTGCCAGCAGCTTAGGGGCTAGCTTTGAGCAGTACTTC
J: TRBJ1-1; size: .; D: .; V: TRBV19; CDR3: CASNWAGEAFF; DNA: TGTGCCAGTAACTGGGCGGGGGAAGCTTTCTTT